This TCR beta chain appears in the sequencing data of a study of PD-1 blockade in classical Hodgkin lymphoma (dated by TCRdb to the early 2020s). With regard to the full study: Nivolumab dosing was 3 mg/kg intravenously every 2 weeks, continuing until either disease progression or unacceptable toxicity. To define a peripheral blood immune signature of response to PD-1 blockade in classical Hodgkin lymphoma, the study combined TCR beta sequencing with CyTOF. The investigation overall reported the following: Among trial patients, those achieving complete response had baseline diversity similar to that of newly diagnosed patients, while diversity was significantly lower in partial responders and progressors. Lower diversity was seen in patients whose nivolumab began less than 1 year after ASCT, and these patients were left out of later analyses so that immune reconstitution would not confound the results. A significant rise by C4D1 was seen in CD4+ but not CD8+ TCR diversity (p=0.0027 vs p=0.16), with the rise being most apparent in complete responders (p=0.02). Only a single clinical trial cohort was studied, and what caused the repertoire differences, possibly disease activity or prior therapy, remained undefined. Baseline TCR diversity was reported to be lower in newly diagnosed patients than in healthy donors, and even lower in relapsed/refractory patients.

Concerning this clone: Which antigen it targets is not known. The input lacks base qualities; no much larger clone sits a single base away.

The label giving this sample's time point can be read as: cycle 2 day 1 (C2D1) of nivolumab. Every trial patient had relapsed following autologous stem cell transplantation, and prior brentuximab vedotin exposure was what differed among cohorts A, B and C. The trial cohort was composed of approximately 60 patients with relapsed/refractory classical Hodgkin lymphoma, for whom complete response, partial response or progressive disease was recorded as best overall response. In the multi-cohort phase II CheckMate 205 trial, trial patients received single-agent nivolumab. Best overall response was determined by an independent review committee according to the 2007 International Working Group response criteria. Trial PBMCs were collected immediately before nivolumab initiation (C1D1) and during therapy at cycle 2 day 1 and cycle 4 day 1. Peripheral blood was collected in 8 mL Vacutainer Cell Preparation Tubes, from which PBMCs were isolated by centrifugation and then cryopreserved.

Deletion took 8 bases off V and 6 bases off J, with a span of 16 bases between the germline ends. From cysteine to phenylalanine, the CDR3 is 13 amino acids long. CDR3 DNA only is kept here, 39 bases in frame from base 1. According to the germline V gene, CDR1 reads ENHRY and CDR2 reads SYGVKD. Genomic DNA was extracted with the Qiagen DNeasy kit from unsorted PBMCs and from negatively selected CD4+ and CD8+ fractions. TCR beta CDR3 regions were subjected to amplification by immunoSEQ multiplex PCR with primers that anneal to V and J segments. A synthetic immune receptor repertoire was used to minimize amplification bias, and any remaining bias was removed computationally after sequencing. Processing in the source paper ran as follows. Repertoire diversity was quantified as the Shannon entropy index using custom Python scripts. Unsorted, CD4+ and CD8+ repertoires were examined separately, except in combined analyses, for which CD4+ and CD8+ sequences were merged in silico. A clone counted as expanded when the clone's frequency after treatment rose at least 2-fold relative to C1D1, and clones undetected at baseline were given a pseudocount of 0.5. Singleton clones were defined as clones with 0 or 1 copy at C1D1, and non-singleton clones were defined as clones with 2 or more copies. By matching protein sequences in sorted samples from the same patient, clones expanded in unsorted samples were annotated as CD4+, CD8+ or unknown. Wilcoxon tests were applied to paired samples to test diversity changes from C1D1 to C4D1. What TCRdb holds here is the immuneACCESS table cut down to in-frame rearrangements. Part of the clones is not present; checked against another copy, under half of the missing clones reflect an unresolved V gene, and the others are unexplained. The V and J calls and clone size were taken over from that table, and D and trimming were inferred from the DNA. Counted in this sample were approximately 100,000 clones; around 89% of them appeared once. Under 8% of the sample lies in the top ten.

The material sequenced was peripheral blood mononuclear cells (PBMCs), taken before the second cycle of nivolumab. Rearrangement joined TRBV10-3 to TRBJ1-2, with a weak D call of TRBD1 (5 bases match). The sequence was collected from a human donor with classical Hodgkin lymphoma. The DNA reads TGTGCCATCCACGAGGTGGGGGGGGATGGCTACACCTTC. Its product reads: CAIHEVGGDGYTF.